Listed below are T cell receptor beta chains from one sample, sequenced in a study of OX40 agonist ivuxolimab in advanced cancers. Generated by immunoSEQ multiplex PCR, the TCRdb table keeps only in-frame clones and is missing some. The sample holds approximately 91,000 clones, roughly 87% seen once. The sample was CD4+ or CD8+ T cells sorted from blood, taken in a trial of the OX40 agonist ivuxolimab. The receptors were gathered from an adult with an advanced solid tumor such as melanoma, head and neck, liver or kidney cancer. Both conserved end residues are trimmed from each CDR3. Each record gives: D gene, V gene, CDR3 protein. The D gene is left open where the match is weak.

D gene: .; V gene: TRBV5-4; CDR3 protein: ASSSSAGSRAGNTIY
D gene: .; V gene: TRBV19; CDR3 protein: ASSIQASSGNTIY
D gene: .; V gene: TRBV5-1; CDR3 protein: ASSSGLQNTGELF
D gene: TRBD1; V gene: TRBV5-1; CDR3 protein: ASSIGQGAVGGYT
D gene: TRBD2; V gene: TRBV2; CDR3 protein: ASSYRTSGFFPF
D gene: .; V gene: TRBV6-5; CDR3 protein: ASSKDNSGANVLT
D gene: TRBD2; V gene: TRBV7-2; CDR3 protein: ASSSPASGPGTQY
D gene: TRBD1; V gene: TRBV10-2; CDR3 protein: ASSGTGARGSTEAF
D gene: .; V gene: TRBV28; CDR3 protein: ASSPWGWGYGYT
D gene: .; V gene: TRBV7-2; CDR3 protein: ASSLVGATNEKLF
D gene: .; V gene: TRBV5-5; CDR3 protein: ASSLPGQNYGYT
D gene: .; V gene: TRBV5-1; CDR3 protein: ASTEGYEQY
D gene: TRBD1; V gene: TRBV7-9; CDR3 protein: ASSLFGTGKNEQF
D gene: TRBD1; V gene: TRBV11-3; CDR3 protein: ASSWGQGGGELF
D gene: .; V gene: TRBV14; CDR3 protein: ASSQNPIRTGRIETRY
D gene: .; V gene: TRBV7-9; CDR3 protein: ASSERSGGIFQETQY
D gene: .; V gene: TRBV6-6; CDR3 protein: ASHDRYTEAF
D gene: .; V gene: TRBV5-4; CDR3 protein: ASGSTRLAGYT
D gene: .; V gene: TRBV7-9; CDR3 protein: ASSLARGAKNIQY
D gene: .; V gene: TRBV5-5; CDR3 protein: ASSPSRWQRDEKLF
D gene: .; V gene: TRBV19; CDR3 protein: ASSIDLLGFGYT
D gene: .; V gene: TRBV7-9; CDR3 protein: ASIQTGGETQY
D gene: TRBD1; V gene: TRBV2; CDR3 protein: ASSYDRGSRGYT
D gene: .; V gene: TRBV4-2; CDR3 protein: ASSQGTLKYEQY
D gene: .; V gene: TRBV7-9; CDR3 protein: ASSLVGNTEAF
D gene: .; V gene: TRBV6-5; CDR3 protein: ASSYSSNHEQF
D gene: .; V gene: TRBV5-5; CDR3 protein: ASSYRPGEIRGYT
D gene: TRBD2; V gene: TRBV6-6; CDR3 protein: ASSYPGGRQETQY
D gene: TRBD1; V gene: TRBV5-1; CDR3 protein: ASSYESTGGGNTIY
D gene: .; V gene: TRBV5-1; CDR3 protein: ASSPLGGYSTDTQY
D gene: .; V gene: TRBV21-1; CDR3 protein: APRGTVNQPQH
D gene: .; V gene: TRBV7-2; CDR3 protein: ASSRTGTAHEAF
D gene: .; V gene: TRBV7-8; CDR3 protein: ASSQGDTYNEQF
D gene: .; V gene: TRBV5-8; CDR3 protein: ASSSNGGPGNTIY
D gene: TRBD1; V gene: TRBV5-1; CDR3 protein: ASRSAGTGVAGELF
D gene: .; V gene: TRBV2; CDR3 protein: ASSGGIGEKLF
D gene: .; V gene: TRBV19; CDR3 protein: ASSIGGSPPYGYT